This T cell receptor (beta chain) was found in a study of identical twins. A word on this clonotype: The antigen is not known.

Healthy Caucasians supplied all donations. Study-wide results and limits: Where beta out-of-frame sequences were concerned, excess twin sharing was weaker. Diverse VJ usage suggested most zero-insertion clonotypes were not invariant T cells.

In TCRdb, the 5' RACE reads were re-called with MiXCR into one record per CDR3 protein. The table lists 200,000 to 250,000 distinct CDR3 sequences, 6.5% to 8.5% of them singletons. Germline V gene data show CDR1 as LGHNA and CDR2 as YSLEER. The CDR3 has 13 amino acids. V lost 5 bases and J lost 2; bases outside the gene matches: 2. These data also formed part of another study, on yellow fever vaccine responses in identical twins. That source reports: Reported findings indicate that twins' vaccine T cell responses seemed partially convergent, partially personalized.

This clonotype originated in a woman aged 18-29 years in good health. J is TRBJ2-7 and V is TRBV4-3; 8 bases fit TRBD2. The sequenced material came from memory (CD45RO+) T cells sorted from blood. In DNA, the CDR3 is TGCGCCAGCAGCTCAGCGGGAGCCTACGAGCAGTACTTC. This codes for CASSSAGAYEQYF.